This T cell receptor beta chain came from a study of blood T cell repertoires in COVID-19. Study at large: Sample material is recorded as cDNA or gDNA derived from T cells, B-cell-depleted T cells, or PBMCs.

Assay: immunoSEQ multiplex PCR; the TCRdb copy retains only in-frame clones and omits some. The sample lists 60,000 to 70,000 clones; almost 85% were seen once. The V end was cut by 8 bases, the J end by 12 bases, with 17 bases between. This CDR3 is 13 amino acids long. Germline V gene data show CDR1 as MNHEY and CDR2 as SVGAGI. The source material was peripheral blood. This rearrangement joins TRBV6-5 to TRBJ1-6; D may be TRBD1 (5 bases). This receptor was taken from a man aged 50-60 years with acute or convalescent COVID-19. The CDR3 sequence is CASRGDHKLPLHF. The CDR3 DNA reads as TGTGCCAGCCGCGGGGACCACAAGTTACCCCTCCACTTT.